The source of this T cell receptor beta chain is a study of radiotherapy plus CTLA-4 blockade in lung cancer. Study-wide results and limits: TCR clones of tumor origin grew in blood after radiotherapy plus ipilimumab.

This clone was counted once. Antigen: not known. Focal radiation plus CTLA-4 blockade with ipilimumab was administered to patients who had chemo-refractory metastatic non-small-cell lung cancer. Germline V gives CDR1 MGHDK, CDR2 SYGVNS. Deletions cut 0 bases from V and 5 bases from J, with 7 bases between. This CDR3 contains 13 residues. Here immunoSEQ multiplex PCR was the method, and the copy in TCRdb shows in-frame clones only, minus some. The data hold 45,000 or so clones, with 70% to 90% observed a single time. The source was peripheral blood, collected from a patient treated with radiotherapy plus ipilimumab. This sequence was found in a human donor with non-small cell lung cancer whose response to radiotherapy plus ipilimumab could not be evaluated. The J gene is TRBJ1-1, the V gene TRBV25-1; D is uncertain. The CDR3 region has the DNA TGTGCCAGCAGTGAATATCGAGGGACTGAAGCTTTCTTT. It encodes CASSEYRGTEAFF.